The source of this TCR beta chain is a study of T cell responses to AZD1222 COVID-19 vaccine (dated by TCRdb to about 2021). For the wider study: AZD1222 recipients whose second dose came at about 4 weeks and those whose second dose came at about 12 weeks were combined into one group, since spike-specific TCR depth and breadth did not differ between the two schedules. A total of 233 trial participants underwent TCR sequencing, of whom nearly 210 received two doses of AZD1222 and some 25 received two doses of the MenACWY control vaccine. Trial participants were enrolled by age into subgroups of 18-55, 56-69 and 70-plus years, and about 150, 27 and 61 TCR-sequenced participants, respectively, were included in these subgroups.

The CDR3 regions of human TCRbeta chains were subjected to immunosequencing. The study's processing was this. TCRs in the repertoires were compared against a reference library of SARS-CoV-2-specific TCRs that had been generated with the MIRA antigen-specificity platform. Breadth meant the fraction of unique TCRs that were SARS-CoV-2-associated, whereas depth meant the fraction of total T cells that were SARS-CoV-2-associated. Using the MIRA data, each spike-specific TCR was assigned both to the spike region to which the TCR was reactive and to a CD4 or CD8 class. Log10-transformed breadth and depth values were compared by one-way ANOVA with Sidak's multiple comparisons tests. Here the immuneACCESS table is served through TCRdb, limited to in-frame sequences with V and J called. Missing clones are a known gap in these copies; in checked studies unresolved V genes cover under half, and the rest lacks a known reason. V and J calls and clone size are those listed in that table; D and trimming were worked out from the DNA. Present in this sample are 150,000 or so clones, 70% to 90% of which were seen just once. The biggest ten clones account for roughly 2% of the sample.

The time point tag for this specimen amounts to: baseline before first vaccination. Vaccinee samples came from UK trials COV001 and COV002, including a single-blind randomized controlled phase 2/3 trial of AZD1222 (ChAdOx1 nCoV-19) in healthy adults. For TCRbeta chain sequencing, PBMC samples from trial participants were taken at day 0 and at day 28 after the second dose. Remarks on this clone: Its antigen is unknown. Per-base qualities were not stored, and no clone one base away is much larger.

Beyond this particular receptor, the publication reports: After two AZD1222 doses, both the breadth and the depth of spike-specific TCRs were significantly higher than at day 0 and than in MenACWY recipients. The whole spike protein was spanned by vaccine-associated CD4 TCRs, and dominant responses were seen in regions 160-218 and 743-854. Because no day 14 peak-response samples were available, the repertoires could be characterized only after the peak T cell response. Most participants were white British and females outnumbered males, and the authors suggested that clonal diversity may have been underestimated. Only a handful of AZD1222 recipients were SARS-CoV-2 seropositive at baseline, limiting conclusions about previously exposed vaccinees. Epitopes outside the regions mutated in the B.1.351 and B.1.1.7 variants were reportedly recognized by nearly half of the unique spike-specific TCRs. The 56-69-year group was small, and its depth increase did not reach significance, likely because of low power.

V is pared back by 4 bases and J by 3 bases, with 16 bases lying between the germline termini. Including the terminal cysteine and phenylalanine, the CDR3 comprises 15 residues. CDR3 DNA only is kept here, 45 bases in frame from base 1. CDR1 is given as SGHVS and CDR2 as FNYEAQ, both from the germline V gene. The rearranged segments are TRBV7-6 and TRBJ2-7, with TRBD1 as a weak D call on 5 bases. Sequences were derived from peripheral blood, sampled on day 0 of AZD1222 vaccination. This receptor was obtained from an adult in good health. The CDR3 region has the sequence CASSSGIGILYEQYF. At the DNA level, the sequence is TGTGCCAGCAGCTCAGGGATTGGAATCCTCTACGAGCAGTACTTC.